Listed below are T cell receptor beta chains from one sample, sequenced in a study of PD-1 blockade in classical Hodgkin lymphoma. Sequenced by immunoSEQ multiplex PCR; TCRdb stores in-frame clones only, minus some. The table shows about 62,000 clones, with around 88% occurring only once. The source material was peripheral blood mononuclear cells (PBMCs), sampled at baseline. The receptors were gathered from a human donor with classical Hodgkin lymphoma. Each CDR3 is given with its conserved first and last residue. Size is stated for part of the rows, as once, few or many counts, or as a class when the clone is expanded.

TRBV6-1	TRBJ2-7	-	CASRMTAQNYEQYF
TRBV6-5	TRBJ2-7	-	CASSSPNYEQYF
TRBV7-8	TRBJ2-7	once	CASLSTRSSYEQYF
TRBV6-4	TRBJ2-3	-	CASSDSGAADTQYF
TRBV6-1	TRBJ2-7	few	CASSDLGSGGGYEQYF
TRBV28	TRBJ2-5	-	CASSGAGGAEETQYF
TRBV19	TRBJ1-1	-	CASSASFGGNTEAFF
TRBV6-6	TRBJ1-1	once	CASSFGQGATEAFF
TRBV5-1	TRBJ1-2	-	CASSLVSGTGGETGYTF
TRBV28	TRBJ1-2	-	CASSRLADSHF
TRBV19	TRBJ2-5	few	CASSSNDRRETQYF
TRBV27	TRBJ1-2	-	CASRETGVNYGYTF
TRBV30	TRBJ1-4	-	CAWSLTGHNEKLFF
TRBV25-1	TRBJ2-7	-	CASSERGVNEQYF
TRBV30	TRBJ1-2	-	CAWSVLPGYSDYGYTF
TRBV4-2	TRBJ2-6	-	CASSQQGQGSGANVLTF
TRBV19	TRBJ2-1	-	CASSYTGTRLFF
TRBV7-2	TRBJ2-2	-	CASSFGALTGELFF
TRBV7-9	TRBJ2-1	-	CASSSRLSGSFF
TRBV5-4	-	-	CASSSGGAYPTYEQYF
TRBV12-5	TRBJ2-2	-	CASGLIGGTGELFF
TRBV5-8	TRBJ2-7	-	CASSLTVRDKQYF
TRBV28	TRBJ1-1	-	CASSLRGQVGFF
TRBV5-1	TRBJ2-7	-	CASSLAGGGGPREQYF
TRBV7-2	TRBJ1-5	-	CASSSRSSNQPQHF
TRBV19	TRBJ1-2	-	CASSNSGYGYTF
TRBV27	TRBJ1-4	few	CASSHDRVLGEKLFF
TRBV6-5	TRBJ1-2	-	CASSYLFEGYGYTF
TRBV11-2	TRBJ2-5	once	CASSLSGTRQETQYF
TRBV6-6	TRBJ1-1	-	CATNTGTNTEAFF
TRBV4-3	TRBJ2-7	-	CASSQDLGTGAHEQYF
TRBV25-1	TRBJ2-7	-	CASSGHRHEQYF
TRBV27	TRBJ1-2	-	CASSLNSAGYGYTF
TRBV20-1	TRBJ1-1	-	CSASGGSEAFF
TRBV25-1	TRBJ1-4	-	CASSEYVGRTNEKLFF
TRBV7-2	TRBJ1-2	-	CASSLVKSSYGYTF
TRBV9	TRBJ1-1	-	CASSAPDRGAEAFF
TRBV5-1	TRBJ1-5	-	CASSGVYHLYSNQPQHF
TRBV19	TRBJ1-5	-	CAGRPLMGSNQPQHF
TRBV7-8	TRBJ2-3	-	CASSPSAGGGTDTQYF
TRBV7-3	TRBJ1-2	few	CASSSPGGDGYGYTF
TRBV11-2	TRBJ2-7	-	CASSSLREGHEQYF
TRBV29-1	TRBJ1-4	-	CSVEDPRESNEKLFF
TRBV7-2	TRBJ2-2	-	CASSPGTLNTGELFF
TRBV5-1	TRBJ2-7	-	CASSFDGSGDYEQYF
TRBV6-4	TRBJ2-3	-	CASSDSAGDSTDTQYF
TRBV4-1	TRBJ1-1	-	CASSRGEGGWTEAFF
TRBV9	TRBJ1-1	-	CASSASRGTEAFF
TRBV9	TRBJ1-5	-	CASSVGTGKQPQHF
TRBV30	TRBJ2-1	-	CAWSVIYNEQFF
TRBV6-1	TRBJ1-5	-	CASSEWVGNQPQHF
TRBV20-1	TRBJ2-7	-	CSAGSYEQYF
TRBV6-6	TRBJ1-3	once	CASRAQYFGNTIYF
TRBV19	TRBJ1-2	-	CASSITPTSYYGYTF
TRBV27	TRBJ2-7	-	CASSQQTGTGSYEQYF